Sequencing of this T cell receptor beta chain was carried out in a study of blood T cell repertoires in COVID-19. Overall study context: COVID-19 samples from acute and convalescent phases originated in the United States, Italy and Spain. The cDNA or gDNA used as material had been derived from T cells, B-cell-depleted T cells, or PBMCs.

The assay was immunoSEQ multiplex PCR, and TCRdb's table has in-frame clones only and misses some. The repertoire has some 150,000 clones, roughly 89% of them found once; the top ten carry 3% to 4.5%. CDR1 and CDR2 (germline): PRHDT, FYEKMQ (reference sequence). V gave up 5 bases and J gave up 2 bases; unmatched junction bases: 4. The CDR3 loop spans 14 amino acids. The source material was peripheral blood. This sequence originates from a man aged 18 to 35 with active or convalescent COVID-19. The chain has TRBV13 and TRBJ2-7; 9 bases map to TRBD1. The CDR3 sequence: CASSPGTGPYEQYF. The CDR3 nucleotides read TGTGCCAGCAGCCCAGGGACAGGGCCCTACGAGCAGTACTTC. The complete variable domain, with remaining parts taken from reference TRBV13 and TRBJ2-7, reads AAGVIQSPRHLIKEKRETATLKCYPIPRHDTVYWYQQGPGQDPQFLISFYEKMQSDKGSIPDRFSAQQFSDYHSELNMSSLELGDSALYFCASSPGTGPYEQYFGPGTRLTVT.